The rows below give T cell receptor beta chains drawn from one sample of a study of blood T cell repertoires in COVID-19. Assay used: immunoSEQ multiplex PCR; TCRdb lists only in-frame clones, some missing. The table includes 350,000 or so clones, about 89% detected once. Sequenced: peripheral blood. These receptors were obtained from a woman aged 25 to 39 with COVID-19, enrolled during active disease. Each CDR3 is given with its conserved first and last residue. A D gene is named only where the DNA matches it firmly. Some rows have no size entry. The others give once, few or many, or a class for an expanded clone.

j_call,clone_size,v_call,d_call,cdr3_aa,cdr3_nt
TRBJ1-2,.,TRBV21-1,.,CASSKGNRGFHGYTF,TGTGCCAGCAGCAAGGGGAACAGGGGATTTCATGGCTACACCTTC
TRBJ1-3,.,TRBV5-4,.,CASSLAGTGNTIYF,TGTGCCAGCAGCTTGGCAGGGACTGGAAACACCATATATTTT
TRBJ1-2,.,TRBV10-2,TRBD1,CASTQGGNYGYTF,TGCGCCAGCACGCAGGGGGGTAACTATGGCTACACCTTC
TRBJ1-4,.,TRBV27,.,CASSFSEAFGELFF,TGTGCCAGCAGTTTCTCGGAGGCGTTTGGGGAACTGTTTTTT
TRBJ2-3,.,TRBV5-1,TRBD1,CASSPDRTPPDTQYF,TGCGCCAGCAGCCCGGACAGGACCCCTCCAGATACGCAGTATTTT
TRBJ2-1,.,TRBV7-9,TRBD2,CASSLGDTSGRLRNEQFF,TGTGCCAGCAGCCTCGGGGACACTAGCGGGAGGTTACGCAATGAGCAGTTCTTC
TRBJ2-2,.,TRBV19,.,CASSIDLARGLFTGELFF,TGTGCCAGTAGTATAGATCTCGCCAGGGGCCTGTTCACCGGGGAGCTGTTTTTT
TRBJ2-7,.,TRBV11-2,TRBD2,CASSGRLAGGPGSYEQYF,TGTGCCAGCAGCGGACGACTAGCGGGAGGGCCGGGCTCCTACGAGCAGTACTTC
TRBJ2-7,once,TRBV28,TRBD2,CASSPSGRVGNYEQYF,TGTGCCAGCAGTCCCTCGGGGAGGGTGGGTAACTACGAGCAGTACTTC
TRBJ2-7,.,TRBV18,.,CASSPNREVVHEQYF,TGTGCCAGCTCACCAAACCGGGAAGTTGTCCACGAGCAGTACTTC
TRBJ2-3,.,TRBV5-4,.,CASSLELQTDTQYF,TGTGCCAGCAGCTTGGAACTACAAACAGATACGCAGTATTTT
TRBJ2-3,.,TRBV5-5,.,CASSLAGASTDTQYF,TGTGCCAGCAGCTTGGCAGGGGCTAGCACAGATACGCAGTATTTT
TRBJ2-3,.,TRBV28,TRBD2,CASSLRSGRERDTQYF,TGTGCCAGCAGTTTAAGGAGCGGGAGGGAGAGGGATACGCAGTATTTT
TRBJ2-6,once,TRBV19,.,CASRAGANVLTF,TGTGCCAGTAGGGCAGGGGCCAACGTCCTGACTTTC
TRBJ2-7,once,TRBV30,.,CAWSRDTSSYEQYF,TGTGCCTGGAGTAGGGACACGAGCTCCTACGAGCAGTACTTC
TRBJ2-5,.,TRBV5-4,.,CASLRRGGGETQYF,TGTGCCAGCCTACGGCGGGGCGGAGGAGAGACCCAGTACTTC
TRBJ1-1,.,TRBV28,.,CASSARGSLNTEAFF,TGTGCCAGCAGTGCAAGGGGCAGCTTGAACACTGAAGCTTTCTTT
TRBJ2-1,.,TRBV7-9,TRBD1,CASSFPRQGTPNEQFF,TGTGCCAGCAGTTTCCCCCGACAGGGAACACCTAATGAGCAGTTCTTC
TRBJ2-1,.,TRBV27,TRBD1,CASSISTGFTYNEQFF,TGTGCCAGCAGTATTTCGACAGGGTTCACCTACAATGAGCAGTTCTTC
TRBJ2-1,.,TRBV2,TRBD2,CASRRAGGLNEQFF,TGTGCCAGCAGAAGGGCGGGAGGGCTAAATGAGCAGTTCTTC
TRBJ1-5,.,TRBV7-8,.,CASNQGKGNQPQHF,TGTGCCAGCAACCAGGGTAAAGGCAATCAGCCCCAGCATTTT
TRBJ2-1,.,TRBV5-1,TRBD2,CASSLGLARNEQFF,TGCGCCAGCAGCTTGGGACTAGCGAGGAATGAGCAGTTCTTC
TRBJ2-3,.,TRBV4-3,TRBD2,CASSQDRLARGDTQYF,TGCGCCAGCAGCCAAGATAGACTAGCTCGCGGAGATACGCAGTATTTT
TRBJ1-1,.,TRBV6-1,TRBD1,CASSDIQGLNTEAFF,TGTGCCAGCAGTGACATACAGGGGTTGAACACTGAAGCTTTCTTT
TRBJ2-6,few,TRBV19,TRBD2,CASSIQTLAGVSGANVLTF,TGTGCCAGTAGTATCCAAACCCTAGCGGGTGTTTCTGGGGCCAACGTCCTGACTTTC
TRBJ1-5,.,TRBV5-6,.,CASSLGSGVGQPQHF,TGTGCCAGCAGCTTGGGCTCAGGGGTAGGACAGCCCCAGCATTTT
TRBJ2-7,.,TRBV6-2/TRBV6-3,.,CASSHTGSWEQYF,TGTGCCAGCAGTCATACAGGGAGCTGGGAGCAGTACTTC
TRBJ1-1,.,TRBV6-5,.,CASSYSGYNTEAFF,TGTGCCAGCAGTTATTCGGGGTATAACACTGAAGCTTTCTTT
TRBJ2-2,.,TRBV29-1,TRBD1,CSVFSGGGELFF,TGCAGCGTCTTTTCAGGGGGCGGGGAGCTGTTTTTT
TRBJ2-7,.,TRBV4-1,.,CASSQSHSSAQYF,TGCGCCAGCAGCCAGAGCCATTCTAGCGCACAGTACTTC
TRBJ2-1,.,TRBV27,TRBD1,CASSWDRGRSEQFF,TGTGCCAGCAGTTGGGACAGGGGTCGGAGTGAGCAGTTCTTC
TRBJ2-2,.,TRBV19,.,CASTRVGDTGELFF,TGTGCCAGTACCCGAGTGGGAGACACCGGGGAGCTGTTTTTT